This TCR beta chain emerged from a study of blood T cells in healthy people across ages. CDR1 and CDR2 from the germline V gene are MGHDK and SYGVNS. Trimming pared 1 base from V and 0 bases from J, leaving 7 bases between. This CDR3 has 16 amino acids. The use of a sample-barcoded 5' primer and a J-beta primer mix characterized a second PCR of about 7 to 12 cycles. Every molecule of cDNA carried a tag from a template-switch adaptor with 12 random nucleotides. Each CDR3 protein is one row after TCRdb ran MiXCR on the 5' RACE reads. Here the sample spans about 810,000 distinct CDR3 sequences, around 36% being singletons. This clonotype was picked up a small number of times.

The TCR comes from a man between 18 and 29 years old in good health. This chain joins TRBV25-1 and TRBJ2-6; possibly TRBD1 for D (6 bases). Sequenced input: blood. CDR3 bases: TGTGCCAGCAGTGAATGGACAGCCTCTGGGGCCAACGTCCTGACTTTC. This translates into CASSEWTASGANVLTF.